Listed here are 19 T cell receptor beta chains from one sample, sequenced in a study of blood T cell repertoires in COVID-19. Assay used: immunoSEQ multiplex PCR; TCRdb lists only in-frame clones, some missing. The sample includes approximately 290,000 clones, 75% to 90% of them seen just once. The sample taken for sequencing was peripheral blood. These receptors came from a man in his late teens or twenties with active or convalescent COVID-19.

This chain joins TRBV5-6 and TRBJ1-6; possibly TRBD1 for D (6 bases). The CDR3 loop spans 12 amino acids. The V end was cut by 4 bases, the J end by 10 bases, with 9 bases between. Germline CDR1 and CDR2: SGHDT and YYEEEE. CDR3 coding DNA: TGTGCCAGCAGCACAGGGCAATCACCCCTCCACTTT. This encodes CASSTGQSPLHF.

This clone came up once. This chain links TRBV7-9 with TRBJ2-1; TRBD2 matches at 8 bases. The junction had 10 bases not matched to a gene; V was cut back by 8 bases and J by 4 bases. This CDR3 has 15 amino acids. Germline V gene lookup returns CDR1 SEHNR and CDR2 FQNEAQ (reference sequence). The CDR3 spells CASAPRPGGYNEQFF. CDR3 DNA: TGTGCCAGCGCGCCCCGCCCGGGGGGGTACAATGAGCAGTTCTTC.

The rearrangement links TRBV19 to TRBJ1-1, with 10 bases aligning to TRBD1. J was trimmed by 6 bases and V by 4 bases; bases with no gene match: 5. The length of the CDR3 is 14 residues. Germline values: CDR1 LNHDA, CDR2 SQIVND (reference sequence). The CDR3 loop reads CASSTWTGGPEAFF. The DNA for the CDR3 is TGTGCCAGTAGTACCTGGACAGGGGGTCCTGAAGCTTTCTTT.

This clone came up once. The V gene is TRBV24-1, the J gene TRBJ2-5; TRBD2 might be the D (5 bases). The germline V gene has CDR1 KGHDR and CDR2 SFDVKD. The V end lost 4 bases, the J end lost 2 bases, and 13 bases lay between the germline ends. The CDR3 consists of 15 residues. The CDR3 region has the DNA TGTGCCACCAGTGACCCCCTAGCTATTCAAGAGACCCAGTACTTC. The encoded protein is CATSDPLAIQETQYF.

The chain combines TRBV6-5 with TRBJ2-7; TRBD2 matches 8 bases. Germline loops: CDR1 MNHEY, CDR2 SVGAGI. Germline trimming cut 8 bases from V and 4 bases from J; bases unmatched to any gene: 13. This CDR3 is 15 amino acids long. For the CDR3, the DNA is TGTGCCAGCGTCCTCCGGTCCCTAGCGGGTTACGAGCAGTACTTC. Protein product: CASVLRSLAGYEQYF.

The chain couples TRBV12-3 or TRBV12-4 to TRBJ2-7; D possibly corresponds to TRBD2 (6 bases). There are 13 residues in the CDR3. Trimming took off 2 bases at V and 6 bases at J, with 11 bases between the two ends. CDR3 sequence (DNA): TGTGCCAGCAGTTTACGCGGGAAGGGCGAGCAGTACTTC. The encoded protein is CASSLRGKGEQYF.

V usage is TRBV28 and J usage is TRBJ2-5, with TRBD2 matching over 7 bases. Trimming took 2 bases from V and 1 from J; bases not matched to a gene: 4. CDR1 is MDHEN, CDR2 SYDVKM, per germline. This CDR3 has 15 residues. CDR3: CASSLPRGVQETQYF. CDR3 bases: TGTGCCAGCAGTTTACCCCGGGGGGTCCAAGAGACCCAGTACTTC.

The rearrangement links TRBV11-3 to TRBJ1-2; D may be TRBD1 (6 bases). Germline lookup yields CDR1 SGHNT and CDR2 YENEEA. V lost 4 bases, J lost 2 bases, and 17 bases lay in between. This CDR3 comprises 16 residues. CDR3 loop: CASSYRQAGANYGYTF. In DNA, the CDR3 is TGTGCCAGCAGCTATCGACAGGCGGGGGCCAACTATGGCTACACCTTC.

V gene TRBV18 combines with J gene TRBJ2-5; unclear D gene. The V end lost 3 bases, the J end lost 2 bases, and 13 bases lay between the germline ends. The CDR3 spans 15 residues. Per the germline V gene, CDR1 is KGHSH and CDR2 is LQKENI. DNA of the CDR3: TGTGCCAGCTCACCTAGTCAACTGAATCAAGAGACCCAGTACTTC. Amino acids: CASSPSQLNQETQYF.

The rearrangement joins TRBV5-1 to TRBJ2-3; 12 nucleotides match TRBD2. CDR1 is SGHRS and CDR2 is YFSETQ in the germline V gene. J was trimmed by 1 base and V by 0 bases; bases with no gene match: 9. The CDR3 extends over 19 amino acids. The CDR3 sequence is CASSLGLAGAQRRTDTQYF. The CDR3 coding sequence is TGCGCCAGCAGCTTGGGACTAGCGGGGGCCCAACGCCGCACAGATACGCAGTATTTT. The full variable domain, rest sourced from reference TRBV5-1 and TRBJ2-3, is KAGVTQTPRYLIKTRGQQVTLSCSPISGHRSVSWYQQTPGQGLQFLFEYFSETQRNKGNFPGRFSGRQFSNSRSEMNVSTLELGDSALYLCASSLGLAGAQRRTDTQYFGPGTRLTVL.

CDR3 sequence reads: CASSTRTGGNTIYF. CDR3 sequence (DNA): TGTGCCAGCAGTACCCGGACAGGGGGAAACACCATATATTTT. This chain uses TRBV28 with TRBJ1-3, with TRBD1 matching over 8 bases. The V gene end was trimmed by 5 bases and the J gene end by 4 bases; junction bases not matched to a gene: 4. Germline CDR1 MDHEN, CDR2 SYDVKM. This CDR3 is 14 amino acids long. The full variable domain, completed using reference TRBV28 and TRBJ1-3, is DVKVTQSSRYLVKRTGEKVFLECVQDMDHENMFWYRQDPGLGLRLIYFSYDVKMKEKGDIPEGYSVSREKKERFSLILESASTNQTSMYLCASSTRTGGNTIYFGEGSWLTVV.

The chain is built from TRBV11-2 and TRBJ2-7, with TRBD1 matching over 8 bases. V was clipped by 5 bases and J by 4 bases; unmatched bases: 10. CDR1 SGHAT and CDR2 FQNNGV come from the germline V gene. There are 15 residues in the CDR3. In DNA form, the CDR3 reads TGTGCCAGCAGCCCCGCACAGGGGGAACGATACGAGCAGTACTTC. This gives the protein CASSPAQGERYEQYF. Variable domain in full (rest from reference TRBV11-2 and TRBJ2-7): EAGVAQSPRYKIIEKRQSVAFWCNPISGHATLYWYQQILGQGPKLLIQFQNNGVVDDSQLPKDRFSAERLKGVDSTLKIQPAKLEDSAVYLCASSPAQGERYEQYFGPGTRLTVT.

CDR3 amino acids: CARSHSGQVNTEAFF. The CDR3 coding sequence is TGTGCCAGAAGCCACTCAGGACAGGTGAACACTGAAGCTTTCTTT. J is TRBJ1-1 and V is TRBV7-5; the D segment call TRBD1 is taken from the table without a DNA check. TRBV7-5 is recorded as a pseudogene. CDR3 length: 15 residues.

CDR3 sequence (DNA): TGTGCCAGCAGCCAAGACGGGACAGGATACAATGAGCAGTTCTTC. The encoded protein is CASSQDGTGYNEQFF. This chain connects TRBV3-1 (or the pseudogene TRBV3-2) to TRBJ2-1, with 8 bases identical to TRBD1. V trimming: 0 bases; J trimming: 4 bases; junction bases outside the gene matches: 2. CDR1 is LGHDT and CDR2 is YNNKEL in the germline V gene (reference sequence). The CDR3 consists of 15 residues.

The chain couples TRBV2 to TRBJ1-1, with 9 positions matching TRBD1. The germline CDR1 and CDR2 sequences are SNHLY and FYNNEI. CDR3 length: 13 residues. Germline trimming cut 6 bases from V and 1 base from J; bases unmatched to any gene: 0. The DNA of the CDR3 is TGTGCCAGCAGGGGACAGGGGAACACTGAAGCTTTCTTT. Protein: CASRGQGNTEAFF.

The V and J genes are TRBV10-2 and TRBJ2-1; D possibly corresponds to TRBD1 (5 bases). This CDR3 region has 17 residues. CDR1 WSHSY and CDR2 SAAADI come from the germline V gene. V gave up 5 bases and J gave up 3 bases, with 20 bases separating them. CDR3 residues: CASSFPQSGQGYNEQFF. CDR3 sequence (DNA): TGCGCCAGCAGTTTCCCCCAAAGTGGTCAGGGCTACAATGAGCAGTTCTTC.

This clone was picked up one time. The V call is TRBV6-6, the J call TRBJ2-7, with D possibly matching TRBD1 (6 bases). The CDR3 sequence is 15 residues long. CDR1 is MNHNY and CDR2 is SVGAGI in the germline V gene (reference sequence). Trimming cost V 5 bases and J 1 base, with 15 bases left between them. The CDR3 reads CASSHTGKGSYEQYF. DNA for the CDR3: TGTGCCAGCAGTCACACAGGGAAGGGATCCTACGAGCAGTACTTC.

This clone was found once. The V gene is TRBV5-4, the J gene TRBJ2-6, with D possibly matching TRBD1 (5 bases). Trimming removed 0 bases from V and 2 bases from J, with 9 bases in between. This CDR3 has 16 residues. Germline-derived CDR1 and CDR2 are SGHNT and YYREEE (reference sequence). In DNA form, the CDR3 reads TGTGCCAGCAGCTTGGACAGGCCTACTGGGGCCAACGTCCTGACTTTC. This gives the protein CASSLDRPTGANVLTF.

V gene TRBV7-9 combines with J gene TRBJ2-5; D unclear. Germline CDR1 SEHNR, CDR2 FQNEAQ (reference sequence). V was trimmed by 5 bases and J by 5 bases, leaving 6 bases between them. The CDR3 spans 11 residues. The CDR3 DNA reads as TGTGCCAGCAGCGACACGGAGACCCAGTACTTC. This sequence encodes CASSDTETQYF. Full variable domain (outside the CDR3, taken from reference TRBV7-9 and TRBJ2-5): DTGVSQNPRHKITKRGQNVTFRCDPISEHNRLYWYRQTLGQGPEFLTYFQNEAQLEKSRLLSDRFSAERPKGSFSTLEIQRTEQGDSAMYLCASSDTETQYFGPGTRLLVL.